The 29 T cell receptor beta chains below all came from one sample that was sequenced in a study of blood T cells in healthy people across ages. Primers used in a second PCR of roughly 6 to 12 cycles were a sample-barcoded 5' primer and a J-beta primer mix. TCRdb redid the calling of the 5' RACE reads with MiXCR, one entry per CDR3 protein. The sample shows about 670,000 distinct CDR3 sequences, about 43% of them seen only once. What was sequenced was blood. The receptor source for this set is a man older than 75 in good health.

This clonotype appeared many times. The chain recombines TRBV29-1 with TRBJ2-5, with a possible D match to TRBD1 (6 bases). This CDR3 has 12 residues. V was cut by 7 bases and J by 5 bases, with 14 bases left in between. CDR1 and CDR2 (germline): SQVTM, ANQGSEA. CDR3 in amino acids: CSAGQPHETQYF. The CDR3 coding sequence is TGCAGCGCAGGACAGCCCCATGAGACCCAGTACTTC.

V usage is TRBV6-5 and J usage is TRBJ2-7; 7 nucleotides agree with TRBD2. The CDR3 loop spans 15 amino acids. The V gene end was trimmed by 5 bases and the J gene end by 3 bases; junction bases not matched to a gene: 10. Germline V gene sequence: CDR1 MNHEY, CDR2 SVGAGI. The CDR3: CASSPLTSRSYEQYF. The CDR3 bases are TGTGCCAGCAGTCCCCTGACTAGCAGGAGCTACGAGCAGTACTTC.

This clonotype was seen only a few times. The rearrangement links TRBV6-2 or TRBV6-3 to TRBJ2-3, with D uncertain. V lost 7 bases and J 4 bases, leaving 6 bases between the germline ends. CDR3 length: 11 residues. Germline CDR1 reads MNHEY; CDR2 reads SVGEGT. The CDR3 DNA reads TGTGCCAGCACCTTCGCAGATACGCAGTATTTT. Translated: CASTFADTQYF.

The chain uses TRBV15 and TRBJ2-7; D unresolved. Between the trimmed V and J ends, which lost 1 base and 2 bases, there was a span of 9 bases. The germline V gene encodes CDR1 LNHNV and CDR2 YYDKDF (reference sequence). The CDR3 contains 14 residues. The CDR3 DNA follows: TGTGCCACCAGCAGAGGTTCCGGTACCTACGAGCAGTACTTC. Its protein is CATSRGSGTYEQYF.

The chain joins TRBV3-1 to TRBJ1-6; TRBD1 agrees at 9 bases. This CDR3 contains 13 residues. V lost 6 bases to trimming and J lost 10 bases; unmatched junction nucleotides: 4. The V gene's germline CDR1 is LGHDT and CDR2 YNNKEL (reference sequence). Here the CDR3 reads CASRNGQGSPLHF. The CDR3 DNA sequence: TGTGCCAGCAGGAACGGACAGGGGTCACCCCTCCACTTT.

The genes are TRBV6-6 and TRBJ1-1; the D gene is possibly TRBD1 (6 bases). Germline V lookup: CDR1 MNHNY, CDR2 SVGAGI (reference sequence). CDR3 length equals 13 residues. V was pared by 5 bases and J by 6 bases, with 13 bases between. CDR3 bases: TGTGCCAGCAGTCGGACAGATAGGGCTGAAGCTTTCTTT. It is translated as CASSRTDRAEAFF.

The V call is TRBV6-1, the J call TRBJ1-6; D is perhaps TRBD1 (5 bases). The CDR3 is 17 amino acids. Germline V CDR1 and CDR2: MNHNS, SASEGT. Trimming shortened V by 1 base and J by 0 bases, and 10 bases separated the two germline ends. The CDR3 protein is CASSEVTGSSYNSPLHF. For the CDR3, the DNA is TGTGCCAGCAGTGAAGTTACAGGAAGCTCCTATAATTCACCCCTCCACTTT.

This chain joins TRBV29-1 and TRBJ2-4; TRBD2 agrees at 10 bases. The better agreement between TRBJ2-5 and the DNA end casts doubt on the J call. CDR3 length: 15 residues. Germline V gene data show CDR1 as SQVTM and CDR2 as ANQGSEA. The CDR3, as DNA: TGCAGCGTTCGAACTAGCGGGGCGAAATTGGAGACCCAGTACTTC. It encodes CSVRTSGAKLETQYF.

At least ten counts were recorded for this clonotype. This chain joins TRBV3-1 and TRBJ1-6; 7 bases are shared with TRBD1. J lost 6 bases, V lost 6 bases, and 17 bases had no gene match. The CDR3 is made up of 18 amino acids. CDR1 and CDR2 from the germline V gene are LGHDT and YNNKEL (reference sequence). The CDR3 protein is CASSFPTGAGWGNSPLHF. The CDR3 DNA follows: TGTGCCAGCAGTTTTCCCACAGGGGCCGGCTGGGGTAATTCACCCCTCCACTTT.

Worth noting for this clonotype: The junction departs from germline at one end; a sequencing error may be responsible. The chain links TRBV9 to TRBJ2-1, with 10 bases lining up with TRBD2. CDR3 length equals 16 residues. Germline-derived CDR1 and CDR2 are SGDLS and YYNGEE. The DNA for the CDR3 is TGTGCCAGCAGCGTAGTGGCTAGCGGGGGAAACAATGAGCAGTACTTT. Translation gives CASSVVASGGNNEQYF.

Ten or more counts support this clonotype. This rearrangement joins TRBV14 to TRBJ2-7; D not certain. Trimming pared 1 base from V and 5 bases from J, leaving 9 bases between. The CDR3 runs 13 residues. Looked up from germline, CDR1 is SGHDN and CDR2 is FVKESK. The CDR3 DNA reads TGTGCCAGCAGCCAAGTGTCAGGCAACGAGCAGTACTTC. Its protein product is CASSQVSGNEQYF.

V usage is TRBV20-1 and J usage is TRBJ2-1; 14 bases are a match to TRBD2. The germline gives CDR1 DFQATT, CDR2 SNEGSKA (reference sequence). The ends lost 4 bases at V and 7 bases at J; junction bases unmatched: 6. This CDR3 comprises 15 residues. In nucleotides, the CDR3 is TGCAGTGCTAAGACTAGCGGGAGGGCCGGGAATGAGCAGTTCTTC. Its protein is CSAKTSGRAGNEQFF.

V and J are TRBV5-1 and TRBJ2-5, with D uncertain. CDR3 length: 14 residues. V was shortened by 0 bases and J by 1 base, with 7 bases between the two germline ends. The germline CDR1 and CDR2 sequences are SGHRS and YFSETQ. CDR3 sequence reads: CASSLAPIQETQYF. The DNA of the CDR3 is TGCGCCAGCAGCTTGGCCCCCATCCAAGAGACCCAGTACTTC. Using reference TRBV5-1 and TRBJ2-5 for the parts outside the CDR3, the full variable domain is KAGVTQTPRYLIKTRGQQVTLSCSPISGHRSVSWYQQTPGQGLQFLFEYFSETQRNKGNFPGRFSGRQFSNSRSEMNVSTLELGDSALYLCASSLAPIQETQYFGPGTRLLVL.

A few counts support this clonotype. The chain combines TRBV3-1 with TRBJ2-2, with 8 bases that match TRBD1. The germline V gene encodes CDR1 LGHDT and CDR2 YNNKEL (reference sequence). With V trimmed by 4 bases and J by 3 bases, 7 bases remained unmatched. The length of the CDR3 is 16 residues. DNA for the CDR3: TGTGCCAGCAGCCCCCGGACAGGGAAAGACACCGGGGAGCTGTTTTTT. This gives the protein CASSPRTGKDTGELFF. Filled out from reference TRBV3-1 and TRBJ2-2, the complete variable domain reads DTAVSQTPKYLVTQMGNDKSIKCEQNLGHDTMYWYKQDSKKFLKIMFSYNNKELIINETVPNRFSPKSPDKAHLNLHINSLELGDSAVYFCASSPRTGKDTGELFFGEGSRLTVL.

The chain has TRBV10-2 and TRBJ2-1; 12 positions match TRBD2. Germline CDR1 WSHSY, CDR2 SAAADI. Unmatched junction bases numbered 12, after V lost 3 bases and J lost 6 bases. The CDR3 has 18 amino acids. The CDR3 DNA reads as TGCGCCAGCAGTGACCAACCGAGCGGACTAGCGGGATTCAATGAGCAGTTCTTC. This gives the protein CASSDQPSGLAGFNEQFF.

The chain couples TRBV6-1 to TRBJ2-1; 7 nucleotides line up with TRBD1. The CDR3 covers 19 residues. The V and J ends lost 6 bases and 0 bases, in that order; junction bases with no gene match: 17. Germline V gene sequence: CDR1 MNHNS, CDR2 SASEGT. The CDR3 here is CASRPRQGSGLSSYNEQFF. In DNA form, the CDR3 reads TGTGCCAGCAGGCCTCGACAGGGATCGGGGCTGAGCTCCTACAATGAGCAGTTCTTC.

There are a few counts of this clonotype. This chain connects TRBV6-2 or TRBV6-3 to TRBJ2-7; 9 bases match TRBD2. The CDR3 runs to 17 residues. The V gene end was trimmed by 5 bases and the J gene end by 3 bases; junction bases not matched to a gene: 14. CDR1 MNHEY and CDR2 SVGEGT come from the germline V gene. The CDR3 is CASSRTPGLAVSYEQYF. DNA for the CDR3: TGTGCCAGCAGTAGAACCCCGGGACTAGCTGTGAGCTACGAGCAGTACTTC.

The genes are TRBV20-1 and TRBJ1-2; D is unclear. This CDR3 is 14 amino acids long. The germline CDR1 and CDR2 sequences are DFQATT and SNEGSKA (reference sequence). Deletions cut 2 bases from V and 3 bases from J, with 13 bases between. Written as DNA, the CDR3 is TGCAGTGCTAGATTAATGGCCACCGACTATGGCTACACCTTC. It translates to CSARLMATDYGYTF.

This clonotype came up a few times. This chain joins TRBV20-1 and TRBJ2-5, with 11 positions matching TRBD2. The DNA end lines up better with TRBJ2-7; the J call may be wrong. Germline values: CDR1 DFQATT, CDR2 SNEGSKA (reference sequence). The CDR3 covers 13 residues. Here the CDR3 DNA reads TGCAGTGCCGAGGGGACTAGCGGCTACGAGCAGTACTTC. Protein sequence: CSAEGTSGYEQYF.

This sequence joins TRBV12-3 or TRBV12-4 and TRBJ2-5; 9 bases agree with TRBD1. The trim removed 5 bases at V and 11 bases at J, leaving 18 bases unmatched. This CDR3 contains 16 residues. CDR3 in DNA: TGTGCCAGCAGTCTAACAGGGACAGGGCCCCTGGATGAGCAGTACTTC. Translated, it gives CASSLTGTGPLDEQYF.

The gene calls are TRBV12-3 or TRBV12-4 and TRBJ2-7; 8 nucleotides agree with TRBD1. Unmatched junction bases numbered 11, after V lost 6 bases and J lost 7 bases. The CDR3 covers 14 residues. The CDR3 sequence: CASRSHRGSGEQYF. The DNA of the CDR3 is TGTGCCAGCAGGTCCCACAGGGGGTCAGGGGAGCAGTACTTC.

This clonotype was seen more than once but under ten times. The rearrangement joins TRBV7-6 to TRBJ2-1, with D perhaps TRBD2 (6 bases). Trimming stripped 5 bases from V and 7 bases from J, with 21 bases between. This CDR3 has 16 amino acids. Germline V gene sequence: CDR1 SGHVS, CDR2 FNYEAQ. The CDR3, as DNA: TGTGCCAGCAGCCCCACCGGGGGATCTACCGGAAATGAGCAGTTCTTC. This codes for CASSPTGGSTGNEQFF.

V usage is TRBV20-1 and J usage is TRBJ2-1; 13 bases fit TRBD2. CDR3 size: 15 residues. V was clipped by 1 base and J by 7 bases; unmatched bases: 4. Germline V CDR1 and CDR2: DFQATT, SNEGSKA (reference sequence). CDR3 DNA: TGCAGTGCTAGAGTTGGGACTAGCGGGAATAATGAGCAGTTCTTC. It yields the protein CSARVGTSGNNEQFF.

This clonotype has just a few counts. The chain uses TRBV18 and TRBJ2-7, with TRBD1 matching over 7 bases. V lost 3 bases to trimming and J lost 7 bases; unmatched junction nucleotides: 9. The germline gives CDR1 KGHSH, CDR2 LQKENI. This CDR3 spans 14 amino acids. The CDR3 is CASSPPTGFREQYF. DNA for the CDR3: TGTGCCAGCTCACCGCCGACAGGGTTTAGGGAGCAGTACTTC.

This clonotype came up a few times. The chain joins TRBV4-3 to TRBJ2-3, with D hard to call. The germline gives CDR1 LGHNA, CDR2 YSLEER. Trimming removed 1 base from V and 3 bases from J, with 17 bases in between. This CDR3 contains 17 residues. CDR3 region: CASSQGSGYPRTDTQYF. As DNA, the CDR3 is TGCGCCAGCAGCCAAGGGTCGGGCTATCCTAGGACAGATACGCAGTATTTT.

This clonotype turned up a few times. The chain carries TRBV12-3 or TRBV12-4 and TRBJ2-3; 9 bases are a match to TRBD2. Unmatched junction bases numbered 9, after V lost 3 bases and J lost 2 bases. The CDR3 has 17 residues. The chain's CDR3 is CASSLVSGGLNTDTQYF. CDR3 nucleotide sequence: TGTGCCAGCAGTTTGGTCAGCGGGGGGCTTAACACAGATACGCAGTATTTT.

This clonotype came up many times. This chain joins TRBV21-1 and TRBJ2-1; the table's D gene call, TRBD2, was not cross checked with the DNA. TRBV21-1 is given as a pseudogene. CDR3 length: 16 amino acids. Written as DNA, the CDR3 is TGTGCCAGCCCCCGAGGGACTAGCGGGAGGGGTAATGAGCAGTTCTTC. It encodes CASPRGTSGRGNEQFF.

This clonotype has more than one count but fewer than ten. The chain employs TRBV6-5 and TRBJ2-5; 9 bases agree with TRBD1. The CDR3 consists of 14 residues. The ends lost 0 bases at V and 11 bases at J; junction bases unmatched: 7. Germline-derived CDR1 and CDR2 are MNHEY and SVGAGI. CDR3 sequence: CASSYSGTGHEQYF. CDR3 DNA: TGTGCCAGCAGTTACTCTGGGACAGGGCATGAGCAGTACTTC.

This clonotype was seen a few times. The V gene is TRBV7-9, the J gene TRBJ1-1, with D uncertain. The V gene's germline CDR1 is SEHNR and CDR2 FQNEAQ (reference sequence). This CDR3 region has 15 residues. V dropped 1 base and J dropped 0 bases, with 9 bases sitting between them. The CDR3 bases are TGTGCCAGCAGCTTAGATGGCAGCCTGAACACTGAAGCTTTCTTT. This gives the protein CASSLDGSLNTEAFF.